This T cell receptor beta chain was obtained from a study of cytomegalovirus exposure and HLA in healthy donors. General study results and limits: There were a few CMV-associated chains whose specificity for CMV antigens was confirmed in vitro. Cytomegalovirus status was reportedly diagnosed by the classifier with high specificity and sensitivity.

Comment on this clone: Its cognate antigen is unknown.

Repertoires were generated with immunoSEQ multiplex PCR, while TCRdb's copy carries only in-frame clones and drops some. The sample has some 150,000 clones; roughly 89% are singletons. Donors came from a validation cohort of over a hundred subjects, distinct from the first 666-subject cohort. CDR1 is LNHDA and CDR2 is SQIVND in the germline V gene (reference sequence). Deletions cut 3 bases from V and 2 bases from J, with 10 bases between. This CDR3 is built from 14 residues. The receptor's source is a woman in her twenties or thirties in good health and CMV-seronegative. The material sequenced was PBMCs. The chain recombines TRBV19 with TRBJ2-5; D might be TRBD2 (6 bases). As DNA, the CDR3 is TGTGCCAGTAGTATCTCGGGGAGGCAAGAGACCCAGTACTTC. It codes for CASSISGRQETQYF. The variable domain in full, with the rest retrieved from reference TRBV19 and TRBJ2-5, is DGGITQSPKYLFRKEGQNVTLSCEQNLNHDAMYWYRQDPGQGLRLIYYSQIVNDFQKGDIAEGYSVSREKKESFPLTVTSAQKNPTAFYLCASSISGRQETQYFGPGTRLLVL.